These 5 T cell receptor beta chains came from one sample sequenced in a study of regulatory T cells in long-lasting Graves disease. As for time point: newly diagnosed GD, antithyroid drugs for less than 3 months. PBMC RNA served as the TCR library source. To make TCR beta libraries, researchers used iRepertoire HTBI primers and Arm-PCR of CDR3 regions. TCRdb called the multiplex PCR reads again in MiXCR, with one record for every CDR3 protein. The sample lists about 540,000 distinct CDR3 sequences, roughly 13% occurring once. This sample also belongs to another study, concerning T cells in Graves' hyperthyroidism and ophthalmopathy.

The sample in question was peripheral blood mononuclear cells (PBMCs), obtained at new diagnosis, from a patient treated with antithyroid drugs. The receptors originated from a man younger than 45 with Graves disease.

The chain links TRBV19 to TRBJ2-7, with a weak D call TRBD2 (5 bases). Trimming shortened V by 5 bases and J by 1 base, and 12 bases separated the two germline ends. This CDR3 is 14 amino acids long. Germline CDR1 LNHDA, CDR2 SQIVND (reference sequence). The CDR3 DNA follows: TGTGCCAGTAGTCCGAGCGGAGATTCCTACGAGCAGTACTTC. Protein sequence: CASSPSGDSYEQYF.

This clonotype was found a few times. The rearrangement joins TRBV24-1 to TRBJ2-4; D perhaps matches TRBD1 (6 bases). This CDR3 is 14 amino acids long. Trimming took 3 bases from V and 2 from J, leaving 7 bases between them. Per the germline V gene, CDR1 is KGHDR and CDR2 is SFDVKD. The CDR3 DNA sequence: TGTGCCACCAGTGATACAGGGACCAAAAACATTCAGTACTTC. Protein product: CATSDTGTKNIQYF.

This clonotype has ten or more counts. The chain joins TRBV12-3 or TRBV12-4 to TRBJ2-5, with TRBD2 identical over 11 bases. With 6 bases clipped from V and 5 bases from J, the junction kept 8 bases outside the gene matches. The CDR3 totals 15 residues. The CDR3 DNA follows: TGTGCCAGCAGGACCGGGACTAGCGGCCGGGAGACCCAGTACTTC. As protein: CASRTGTSGRETQYF.

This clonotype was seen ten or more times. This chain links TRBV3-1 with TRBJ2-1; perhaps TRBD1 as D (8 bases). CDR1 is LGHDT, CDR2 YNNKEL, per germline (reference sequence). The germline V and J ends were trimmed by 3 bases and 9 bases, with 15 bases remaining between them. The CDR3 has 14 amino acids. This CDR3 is CASSQSTGGGEQFF. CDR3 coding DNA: TGTGCCAGCAGCCAGTCTACAGGGGGGGGTGAGCAGTTCTTC.

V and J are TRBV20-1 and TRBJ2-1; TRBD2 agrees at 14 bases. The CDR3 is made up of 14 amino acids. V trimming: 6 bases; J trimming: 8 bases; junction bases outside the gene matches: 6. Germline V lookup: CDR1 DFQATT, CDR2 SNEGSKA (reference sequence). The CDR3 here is CSAKGLAGVHEQFF. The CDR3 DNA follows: TGCAGTGCGAAGGGACTAGCGGGAGTACATGAGCAGTTCTTC.